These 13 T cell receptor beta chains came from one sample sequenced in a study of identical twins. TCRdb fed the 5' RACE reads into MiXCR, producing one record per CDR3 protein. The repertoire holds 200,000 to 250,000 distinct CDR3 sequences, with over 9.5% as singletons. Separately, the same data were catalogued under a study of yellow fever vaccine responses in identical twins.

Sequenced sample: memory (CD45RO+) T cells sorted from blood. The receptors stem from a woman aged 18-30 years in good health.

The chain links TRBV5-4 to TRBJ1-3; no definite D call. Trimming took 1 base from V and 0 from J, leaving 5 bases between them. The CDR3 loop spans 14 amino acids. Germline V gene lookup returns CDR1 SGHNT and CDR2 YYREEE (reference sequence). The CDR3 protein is CASSLYSSGNTIYF. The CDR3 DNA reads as TGTGCCAGCAGCTTGTACAGCTCTGGAAACACCATATATTTT.

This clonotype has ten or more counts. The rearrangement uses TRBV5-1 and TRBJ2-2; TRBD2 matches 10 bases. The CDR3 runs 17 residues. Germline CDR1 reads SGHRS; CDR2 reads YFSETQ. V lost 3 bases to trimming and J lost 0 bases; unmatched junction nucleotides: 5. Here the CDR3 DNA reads TGCGCCAGCAGCTCGAGCGGGGGGGCCACGAACACCGGGGAGCTGTTTTTT. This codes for CASSSSGGATNTGELFF.

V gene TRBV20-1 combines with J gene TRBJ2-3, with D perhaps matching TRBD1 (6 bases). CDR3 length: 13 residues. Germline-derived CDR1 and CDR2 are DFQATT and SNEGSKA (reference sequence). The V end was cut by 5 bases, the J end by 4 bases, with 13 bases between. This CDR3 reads CSAPLQGPDTQYF. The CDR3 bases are TGCAGTGCTCCCCTTCAGGGGCCAGATACGCAGTATTTT.

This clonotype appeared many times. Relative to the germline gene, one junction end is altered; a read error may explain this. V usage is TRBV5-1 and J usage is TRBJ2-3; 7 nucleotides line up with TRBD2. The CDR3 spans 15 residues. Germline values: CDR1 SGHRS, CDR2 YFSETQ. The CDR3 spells CASSLGLAGTDTQYF. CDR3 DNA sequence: TGTGCCAGCAGCCTGGGTCTAGCGGGCACAGATACGCAGTATTTT.

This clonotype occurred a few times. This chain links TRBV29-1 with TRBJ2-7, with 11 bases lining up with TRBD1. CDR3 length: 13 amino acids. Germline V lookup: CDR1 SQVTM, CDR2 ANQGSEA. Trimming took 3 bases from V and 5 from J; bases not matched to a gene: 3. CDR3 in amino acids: CSVEGQGEDEQYF. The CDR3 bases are TGCAGCGTTGAGGGACAGGGGGAGGACGAGCAGTACTTC.

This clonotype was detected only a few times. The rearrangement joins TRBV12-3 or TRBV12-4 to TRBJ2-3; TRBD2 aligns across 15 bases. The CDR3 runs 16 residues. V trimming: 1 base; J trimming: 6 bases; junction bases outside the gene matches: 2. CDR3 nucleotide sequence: TGTGCCAGCAGTTTAGGGACTAGCGGGGGGGCGGATACGCAGTATTTT. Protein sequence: CASSLGTSGGADTQYF.

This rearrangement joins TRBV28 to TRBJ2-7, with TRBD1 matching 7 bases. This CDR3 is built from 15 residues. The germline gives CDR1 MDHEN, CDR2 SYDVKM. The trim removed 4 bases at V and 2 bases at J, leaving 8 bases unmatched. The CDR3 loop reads CASSSPGTVAYEQYF. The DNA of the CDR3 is TGTGCCAGCAGTTCCCCTGGGACAGTAGCCTACGAGCAGTACTTC.

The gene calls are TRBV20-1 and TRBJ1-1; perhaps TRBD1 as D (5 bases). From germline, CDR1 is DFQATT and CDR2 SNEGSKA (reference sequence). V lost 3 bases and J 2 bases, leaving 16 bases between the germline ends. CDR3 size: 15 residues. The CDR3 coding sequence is TGCAGTGCTAGGGGGGTCGGCAGGCCAAACACTGAAGCTTTCTTT. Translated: CSARGVGRPNTEAFF.

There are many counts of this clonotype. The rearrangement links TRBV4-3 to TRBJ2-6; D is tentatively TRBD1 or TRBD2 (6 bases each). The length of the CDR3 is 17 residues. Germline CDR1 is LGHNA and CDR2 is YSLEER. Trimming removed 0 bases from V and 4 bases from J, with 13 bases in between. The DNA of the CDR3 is TGCGCCAGCAGCCAAGATGTAGGGGGGAACGGGGCCAACGTCCTGACTTTC. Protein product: CASSQDVGGNGANVLTF.

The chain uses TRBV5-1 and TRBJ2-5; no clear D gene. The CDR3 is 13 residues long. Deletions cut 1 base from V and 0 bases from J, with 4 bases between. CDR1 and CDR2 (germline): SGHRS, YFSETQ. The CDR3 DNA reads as TGCGCCAGCAGCTTGTACGACCAAGAGACCCAGTACTTC. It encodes CASSLYDQETQYF.

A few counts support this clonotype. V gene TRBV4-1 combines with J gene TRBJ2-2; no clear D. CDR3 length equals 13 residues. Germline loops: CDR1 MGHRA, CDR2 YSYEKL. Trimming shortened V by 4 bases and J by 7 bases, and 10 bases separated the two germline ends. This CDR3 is CASSLSSGGELFF. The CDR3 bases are TGCGCCAGCAGCCTATCGTCCGGCGGGGAGCTGTTTTTT.

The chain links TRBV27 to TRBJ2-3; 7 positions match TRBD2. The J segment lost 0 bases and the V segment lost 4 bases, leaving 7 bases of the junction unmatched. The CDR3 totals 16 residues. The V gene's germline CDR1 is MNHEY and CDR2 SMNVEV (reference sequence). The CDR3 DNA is TGTGCCAGCAGTTGGTCTAGCGGAATTAGCACAGATACGCAGTATTTT. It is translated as CASSWSSGISTDTQYF.

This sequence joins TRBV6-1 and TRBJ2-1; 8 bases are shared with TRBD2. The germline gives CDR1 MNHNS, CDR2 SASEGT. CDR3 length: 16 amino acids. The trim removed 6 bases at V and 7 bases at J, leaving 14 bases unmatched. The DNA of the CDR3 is TGTGCCAGCAGCTCGCCGGAGCGGGAGTATAGTAATGAGCAGTTCTTC. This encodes CASSSPEREYSNEQFF.